The rows below give T cell receptor beta chains drawn from one sample of a study of vaccination and CD4 T cells after COVID-19. TCRdb analysed the PCR reads with MiXCR anew, one entry per CDR3 protein. The sample shows 25,000 or so distinct CDR3 sequences, over 60% of them seen only once. Their antigens are not known. The sequences come from CD4+ T cells from blood, cultured in vitro, collected after SARS-CoV-2 vaccination. These receptors originate from a human donor who received a COVID-19 vaccine. Both conserved end residues are part of each CDR3. Each record gives: D gene, clone size, V gene, J gene, CDR3 protein, CDR3 DNA. The D gene is left open where the match is weak. Clone size appears in some rows only: once, few, many, or a class for an expanded clone.

TRBD1	.	TRBV24-1	TRBJ2-3	CATSRTGWSTQYF	TGTGCCACCTCACGGACAGGGTGGAGTACGCAGTATTTT
TRBD1	.	TRBV7-3	TRBJ2-5	CASSPGTVGTQYF	TGTGCCAGCAGCCCCGGGACAGTTGGGACCCAGTACTTC
.	.	TRBV20-1	TRBJ1-1	CSARPAGTMNTEAFF	TGCAGTGCTAGACCCGCGGGGACGATGAACACTGAAGCTTTCTTT
.	few	TRBV7-6	TRBJ2-3	CASSASDTQYF	TGTGCCAGCAGCGCATCAGATACGCAGTATTTT
TRBD1	.	TRBV19	TRBJ2-5	CASTLHGQGEETQYF	TGTGCCAGTACCCTACACGGACAGGGGGAAGAGACCCAGTACTTC
.	.	TRBV12-3/TRBV12-4	TRBJ1-4	CASSFAGGEEKLFF	TGTGCCAGCAGTTTCGCCGGCGGGGAGGAAAAACTGTTTTTT
TRBD2	.	TRBV6-1	TRBJ2-3	CASRRTSGDPSTDTQYF	TGTGCCAGCAGACGGACTAGCGGAGACCCTAGCACAGATACGCAGTATTTT
.	.	TRBV19	TRBJ2-5	CASSIGAQIQELQYF	TGTGCCAGTAGTATAGGTGCTCAGATCCAAGAGCTCCAGTACTTC
TRBD2	.	TRBV6-1	TRBJ2-3	CASSPREGPSTDTQYF	TGTGCCAGCAGCCCCCGGGAGGGACCTAGCACAGATACGCAGTATTTT
.	.	TRBV5-4	TRBJ2-7	CASSPSGQGLYEQYF	TGTGCCAGCAGCCCCTCCGGGCAGGGTCTCTACGAGCAGTACTTC
TRBD1	few	TRBV20-1	TRBJ2-7	CSAHRDRGYEQYF	TGCAGTGCTCACCGGGACAGGGGCTACGAGCAGTACTTC
.	.	TRBV15	TRBJ1-2	CATSRDTGFSGYTF	TGTGCCACCAGCAGAGATACTGGTTTTTCTGGCTACACCTTC
TRBD2	.	TRBV2	TRBJ2-1	CASSDPGTSGGNEQFF	TGTGCCAGCAGTGACCCCGGGACTAGCGGGGGCAATGAGCAGTTCTTC
.	.	TRBV5-1	TRBJ1-1	CASSLTGAEAFF	TGCGCCAGCAGTCTGACGGGGGCTGAAGCTTTCTTT
.	.	TRBV6-1	TRBJ2-3	CASSERGEYTQYF	TGTGCCAGCAGTGAGCGTGGGGAATATACGCAGTATTTT
.	once	TRBV27	TRBJ2-5	CASSSVSRQETQYF	TGTGCCAGCAGTTCGGTATCCCGCCAAGAGACCCAGTACTTC
.	few	TRBV27	TRBJ1-2	CASGTLGYTYGYTF	TGTGCCAGCGGAACCTTAGGGTACACCTATGGCTACACCTTC
.	.	TRBV7-2	TRBJ1-1	CASSLGTDTEAFF	TGTGCCAGCAGCTTAGGGACCGACACTGAAGCTTTCTTT
.	.	TRBV20-1	TRBJ1-2	CSARVGAGYGYTF	TGCAGTGCTAGAGTGGGGGCTGGCTATGGCTACACCTTC
.	.	TRBV20-1	TRBJ1-4	CSARGTGEKLFF	TGCAGTGCTAGAGGAACGGGAGAAAAACTGTTTTTT
.	.	TRBV20-1	TRBJ1-2	CSARDGRGSGYTF	TGCAGTGCTAGAGATGGCAGGGGATCCGGCTACACCTTC
TRBD1	once	TRBV5-1	TRBJ2-5	CASSLRTGGSETQYF	TGCGCCAGCAGCTTGAGGACAGGGGGCAGTGAGACCCAGTACTTC
.	.	TRBV7-9	TRBJ1-2	CASSRPRGANYGYTF	TGTGCCAGCAGCCGACCGCGGGGAGCTAACTATGGCTACACCTTC
.	.	TRBV30	TRBJ2-5	CAWSVGEETQYF	TGTGCCTGGAGTGTCGGCGAAGAGACCCAGTACTTC
TRBD1	few	TRBV20-1	TRBJ2-7	CSAREYRGVDEQYF	TGCAGTGCTAGAGAATACAGGGGGGTCGACGAGCAGTACTTC
TRBD2	few	TRBV20-1	TRBJ2-3	CSARTGLLAGGGDTQYF	TGCAGTGCTCGTACGGGCCTTCTAGCGGGGGGCGGCGATACGCAGTATTTT
TRBD1	.	TRBV6-1	TRBJ1-2	CASSDRGYGYTF	TGTGCCAGCAGCGACAGGGGATATGGCTACACCTTC
.	.	TRBV6-5	TRBJ2-3	CASSSLARTDTQYF	TGTGCCAGCAGTTCTCTAGCACGCACAGATACGCAGTATTTT
TRBD1	.	TRBV19	TRBJ1-5	CASSIKDRVSYQPQHF	TGTGCCAGTAGTATTAAGGACAGGGTTAGCTATCAGCCCCAGCATTTT
TRBD1	.	TRBV5-4	TRBJ2-5	CASSIGTGKKGETQYF	TGTGCCAGCAGCATAGGGACAGGAAAGAAGGGAGAGACCCAGTACTTC
TRBD1	.	TRBV6-1	TRBJ1-2	CASRRQQGSDYGYTF	TGTGCCAGCAGACGACAACAGGGGTCAGACTATGGCTACACCTTC
.	few	TRBV20-1	TRBJ1-2	CSARDPSEVRGYGYTF	TGCAGTGCTAGAGATCCGTCCGAGGTGAGGGGCTATGGCTACACCTTC
.	.	TRBV20-1	TRBJ1-1	CSATGTKAFF	TGCAGTGCTACCGGGACAAAAGCTTTCTTT
TRBD1	.	TRBV20-1	TRBJ1-1	CSARDQAGGFFDTEAFF	TGCAGTGCTAGAGATCAGGCAGGGGGCTTTTTTGACACTGAAGCTTTCTTT
TRBD1	.	TRBV6-1	TRBJ1-6	CASSREGRDSNSPLHF	TGTGCCAGCAGCCGCGAAGGGCGGGACAGTAATTCACCCCTCCACTTT
TRBD1	.	TRBV6-1	TRBJ2-7	CASVDRVSAEQYF	TGTGCCAGCGTCGACAGGGTATCGGCCGAGCAGTACTTC
.	.	TRBV15	TRBJ1-5	CATPSFCRQPENQPQHF	TGTGCCACCCCCTCCTTCTGTAGGCAGCCAGAAAATCAGCCCCAGCATTTT
.	.	TRBV28	TRBJ1-2	CASSPDRGYGYTF	TGTGCCAGCAGCCCGGATCGGGGCTATGGCTACACCTTC
.	.	TRBV27	TRBJ1-2	CASNTFRRTTNYGYTF	TGTGCCAGCAACACTTTCAGACGGACGACTAACTATGGCTACACCTTC
.	.	TRBV10-1	TRBJ1-1	CASIGLGRRNTEAFF	TGCGCCAGCATAGGCCTGGGACGGCGGAACACTGAAGCTTTCTTT
TRBD2	.	TRBV20-1	TRBJ2-3	CSARGGGYPDTQYF	TGCAGTGCCCGGGGGGGCGGGTATCCAGATACGCAGTATTTT
.	.	TRBV11-3	TRBJ2-2	CASSLGTAVTGELFF	TGTGCCAGCAGCTTAGGGACAGCGGTCACCGGGGAGCTGTTTTTT
.	.	TRBV10-1	TRBJ2-1	CASSDRSGEQFF	TGCGCCAGCAGTGACAGGTCAGGGGAGCAGTTCTTC
.	.	TRBV2	TRBJ1-1	CASSPSEVNTEAFF	TGTGCCAGCAGTCCCTCGGAGGTGAACACTGAAGCTTTCTTT
.	.	TRBV2	TRBJ2-7	CASSREQGYEQYF	TGTGCCAGCAGCCGGGAACAGGGATACGAGCAGTACTTC
.	once	TRBV7-9	TRBJ2-5	CASSLAKRREAQYF	TGTGCCAGCAGCTTAGCGAAACGGCGCGAGGCCCAGTACTTC
TRBD1	.	TRBV7-8	TRBJ2-5	CANLHRDRGGETQYF	TGTGCCAACCTCCACCGGGACAGGGGTGGGGAGACCCAGTACTTC
.	few	TRBV7-2	TRBJ1-6	CASSSRSNSPLHF	TGTGCCAGCAGCTCCAGGTCGAATTCACCCCTCCACTTT
TRBD1	.	TRBV5-4	TRBJ2-1	CASSSGQVGREQFF	TGTGCCAGCAGCTCGGGACAGGTGGGGAGGGAGCAGTTCTTC
.	.	TRBV7-2	TRBJ1-2	CASSLGSVKGGYGYTF	TGTGCCAGCAGCTTAGGGTCGGTTAAGGGGGGCTATGGCTACACCTTC
TRBD1	few	TRBV2	TRBJ1-2	CASTLTQQGPYGYTF	TGTGCCAGCACCCTGACTCAACAGGGGCCCTATGGCTACACCTTC
.	.	TRBV19	TRBJ2-7	CAAGGDSTYEQYF	TGTGCCGCCGGGGGGGACAGCACCTACGAGCAGTACTTC
.	.	TRBV6-1	TRBJ1-1	CASSRGRNTEAFF	TGTGCCAGCAGTCGGGGGCGCAACACTGAAGCTTTCTTT
TRBD2	.	TRBV25-1	TRBJ2-7	CASSEFSGYEQYF	TGTGCCAGCAGTGAATTTAGCGGGTACGAGCAGTACTTC
.	.	TRBV5-5	TRBJ1-1	CASSLGTPLGNTEAFF	TGTGCCAGCAGCTTAGGGACGCCTCTGGGGAACACTGAAGCTTTCTTT
.	few	TRBV7-9	TRBJ2-5	CASSPVGLGGEETQYF	TGTGCCAGCAGCCCTGTCGGACTAGGGGGGGAAGAGACCCAGTACTTC
.	.	TRBV24-1	TRBJ1-2	CATRAWTEEGYTF	TGTGCCACCAGGGCTTGGACAGAGGAAGGCTACACCTTC
TRBD1	.	TRBV5-8	TRBJ1-5	CASSFGQGPPQHF	TGTGCCAGCAGCTTCGGACAGGGGCCGCCCCAGCATTTT
.	.	TRBV19	TRBJ1-2	CASSIRDNYGYTF	TGTGCCAGTAGTATAAGGGACAACTATGGCTACACCTTC
.	.	TRBV15	TRBJ2-2	CATSRVGQGYTGELFF	TGTGCCACCAGCAGAGTAGGCCAGGGGTACACCGGGGAGCTGTTTTTT